This TCR beta chain was found in a study of cytomegalovirus exposure and HLA in healthy donors. Overall study context: An early data release held approximately 80 million unique TCRs from HLA-typed donors. Study-level points and caveats: Previously analyzed data showed that most TCR beta V segments were productive at a frequency of about 90% or about 30%.

The study ran its PCR with 60 Vbeta and 13 Jbeta primers. Assay used: immunoSEQ multiplex PCR; TCRdb lists only in-frame clones, some missing. The ten most abundant clones cover approximately 1.6% of a sample with 65,000 to 85,000 clones. In the case of this clone: Antigen specificity is unknown.

The TCR was taken from a woman aged 55-70 years in good health and CMV-seronegative. The specimen was PBMCs.

The CDR3 nucleotides are TGTGCCAGCAGGACAGGGGTTTTTGGGACAGATACGCAGTATTTT. This sequence encodes CASRTGVFGTDTQYF. The chain couples TRBV6-5 to TRBJ2-3, with 8 bases that match TRBD1. The junction had 8 bases not matched to a gene; V was cut back by 6 bases and J by 3 bases. Germline V gene data show CDR1 as MNHEY and CDR2 as SVGAGI. The CDR3 consists of 15 residues.